The clone carrying this T cell receptor (beta chain) was counted between two and nine times. Its antigen is currently unknown. With 5 bases clipped from V and 8 bases from J, the junction kept 4 bases outside the gene matches. The CDR3 spans 12 residues. The data belong to a study of human T cells and chemical hapten exposure. Points from the study as a whole: DPC sensitization produced no change in TCRs with frequency above 1 in 1000.

Within the library, unique molecular identifiers were attached to each individual cDNA molecule. Via MiXCR, TCRdb re-called the RACE reads, giving one row per CDR3 protein. Altogether 65,000 or so distinct CDR3 sequences are present, about 6% being singletons, with the ten largest covering about 3.4%. Time point here: healthy volunteer bleed at 6 weeks. Unseparated into fractions, whole blood served as the source from which total RNA was extracted. The sample comprised whole blood. This clonotype was obtained from a female donor in good health. Some clones in this sample may be carry-over from other donors' samples. The rearrangement links TRBV12-3 or TRBV12-4 to TRBJ1-1; 8 bases align to TRBD1. CDR3 amino acids: CASSPRTGEAFF. CDR3 nucleotides: TGTGCCAGCAGTCCCCGGACAGGGGAAGCTTTCTTT.